This note documents a single T cell receptor (beta chain) sequence. Its specificity is unknown. This specimen belongs to a study of T cell responses to AZD1222 COVID-19 vaccine. Whole-study findings and limits: Scientists sampled the repertoires only once the peak T cell response had passed. Mostly white British, mostly female donors; authors suggested clonal diversity may be underestimated.

In germline, CDR1 is SGDLS, CDR2 YYNGEE. This CDR3 has 16 residues. Trimming removed 4 bases from V and 2 bases from J; junction bases left unmatched: 8. Measured with immunoSEQ multiplex PCR; TCRdb has only the in-frame clones, and not every one. Of about 180,000 clones listed, around 90% are singletons. The sequence was collected from an adult who received the AZD1222 COVID-19 vaccine. This sample comprised peripheral blood, obtained 28 days after the second AZD1222 dose. The genes are TRBV9 and TRBJ2-3; 9 bases are shared with TRBD2. The CDR3, as DNA: TGTGCCAGCAGCCAAGGACTAGCGTCTATCACAGATACGCAGTATTTT. As protein: CASSQGLASITDTQYF.